The T cell receptor beta chain under discussion was sequenced for a study of blood T cell repertoires in COVID-19. Cohorts were assigned according to the clinical history that participants reported. Clones were sequenced by immunoSEQ multiplex PCR, and TCRdb holds only the in-frame ones, with some missing. This table holds 330,000 or so clones, roughly 90% found once. V was pared by 6 bases and J by 0 bases, with 6 bases of the junction left unmatched. Per germline, CDR1 MDHEN and CDR2 SYDVKM. The CDR3 contains 15 residues. The TCR was taken from a woman aged 30 to 39 who had been exposed to COVID-19. The sequenced material came from PBMCs or T cells enriched from blood (not recorded which). This chain joins TRBV28 and TRBJ2-3; 7 bases match TRBD1. This CDR3 is CASRGTAPSTDTQYF. The CDR3, as DNA: TGTGCCAGCAGGGGGACAGCTCCTAGCACAGATACGCAGTATTTT.